This note documents a single TCR beta chain sequence. What antigen it recognizes has not been identified. Base-call qualities are not available, and no considerably larger clone is one nucleotide away. The entry originates in a study of T cell responses to AZD1222 COVID-19 vaccine (dated by TCRdb to about 2021). Regarding the study in general: Because spike-specific TCR depth and breadth did not differ between the two schedules, AZD1222 recipients who got a second dose at roughly 4 weeks were pooled with those who got a second dose at roughly 12 weeks. TCR sequencing was performed for about 250 trial participants, of whom about 200 were given two doses of AZD1222 and around 25 were given two doses of MenACWY control vaccine. Enrollment into the trials was organized by age into subgroups of 18-55, 56-69 and 70-plus years, and those subgroups contained roughly 150, 30 and 60 TCR-sequenced participants, respectively.

The germline V gene encodes CDR1 SEHNR and CDR2 FQNEAQ (reference sequence). From cysteine to phenylalanine, the CDR3 is 18 amino acids long. The DNA shown is the 54-base CDR3, in frame from base 1. Germline trimming: 1 base from V, 2 bases from J; junction bases outside gene matches: 12. The paper's findings and limits, for the study overall: Because no samples from the day 14 peak response were available, repertoires could be characterized only after the peak T cell response. Nearly half of unique spike-specific TCRs reportedly recognized epitopes outside regions mutated in the B.1.351 and B.1.1.7 variants. The vaccine-associated CD4 TCRs covered the entire spike protein, and the dominant responses fell in regions 160-218 and 743-854. In the small 56-69-year group, the increase in depth fell short of significance, most likely because of low power. Most participants were white British and females outnumbered males, and the authors suggested that clonal diversity may have been underestimated. Only a handful of AZD1222 recipients were SARS-CoV-2 seropositive at baseline, limiting conclusions about previously exposed vaccinees. After two AZD1222 doses, both the breadth and the depth of spike-specific TCRs were significantly higher than at day 0 and than in MenACWY recipients.

The CDR3 regions of human TCRbeta chains were analyzed by immunosequencing. In the original analysis: TCRs in the repertoires were compared against a reference library of SARS-CoV-2-specific TCRs that had been generated with the MIRA antigen-specificity platform. Breadth was defined as the fraction of unique TCRs that were SARS-CoV-2-associated. Depth was defined as the fraction of total T cells that were SARS-CoV-2-associated. Using the MIRA data, each spike-specific TCR was assigned both to the spike region to which the TCR was reactive and to a CD4 or CD8 class. Log10-transformed breadth and depth values were compared by one-way ANOVA with Sidak's multiple comparisons tests. TCRdb obtained this table from immuneACCESS and retained in-frame rearrangements with V and J assigned. These tables miss some clones; where compared with another copy, unresolved V genes account for less than half of the shortfall, and the remainder is unexplained. That table gives V, J and clone size, and the DNA gave D and trimming. The sample includes 85,000 to 110,000 clones, with 91% observed a single time. The biggest ten clones account for about 50% of the sample.

What this sample's time point label stands for: baseline before first vaccination. Vaccinee samples came from UK trials COV001 and COV002, including a single-blind randomized controlled phase 2/3 trial of AZD1222 (ChAdOx1 nCoV-19) in healthy adults. For TCRbeta chain sequencing, PBMC samples from trial participants were taken at day 0 and at day 28 after the second dose. The rearranged chain carries TRBV7-9 and TRBJ2-3, and TRBD1 matches 7 of the central bases. This material consisted of peripheral blood, taken on day 0 of AZD1222 vaccination. The source is an adult in good health. The CDR3 is CASSLGSSRDSSTDTQYF. The DNA sequence reads TGTGCCAGCAGCTTAGGGAGTTCTCGGGACAGTTCCACAGATACGCAGTATTTT.